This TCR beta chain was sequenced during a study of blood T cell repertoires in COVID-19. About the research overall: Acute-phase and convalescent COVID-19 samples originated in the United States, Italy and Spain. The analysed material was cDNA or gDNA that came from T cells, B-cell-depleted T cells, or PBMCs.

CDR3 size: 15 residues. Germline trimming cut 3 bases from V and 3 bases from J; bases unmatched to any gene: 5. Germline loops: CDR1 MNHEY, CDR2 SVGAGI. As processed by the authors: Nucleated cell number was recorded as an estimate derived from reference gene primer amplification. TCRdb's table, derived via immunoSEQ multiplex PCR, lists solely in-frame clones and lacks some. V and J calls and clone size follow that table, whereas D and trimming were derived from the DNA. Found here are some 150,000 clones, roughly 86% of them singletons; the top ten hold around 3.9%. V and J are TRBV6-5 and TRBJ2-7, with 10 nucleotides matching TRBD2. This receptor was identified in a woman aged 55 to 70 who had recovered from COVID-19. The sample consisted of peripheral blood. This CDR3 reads CASSYFSGGNYEQYF. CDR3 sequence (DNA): TGTGCCAGCAGTTATTTTAGCGGGGGGAACTACGAGCAGTACTTC.